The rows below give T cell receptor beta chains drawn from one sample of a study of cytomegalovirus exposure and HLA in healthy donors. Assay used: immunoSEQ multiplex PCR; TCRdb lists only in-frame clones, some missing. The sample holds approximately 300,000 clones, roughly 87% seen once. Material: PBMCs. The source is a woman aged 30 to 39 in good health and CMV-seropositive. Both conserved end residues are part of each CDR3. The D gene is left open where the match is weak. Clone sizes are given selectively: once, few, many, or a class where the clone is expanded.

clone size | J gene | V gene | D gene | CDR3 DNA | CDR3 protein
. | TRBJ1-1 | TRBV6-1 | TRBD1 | TGTGCCAGCAAACAGGGGGCTGAAAAAACTGAAGCTTTCTTT | CASKQGAEKTEAFF
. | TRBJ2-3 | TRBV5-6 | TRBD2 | TGTGCCAGCAGCTTATTCTCTAGCGGGATTTTGAGCACAGATACGCAGTATTTT | CASSLFSSGILSTDTQYF
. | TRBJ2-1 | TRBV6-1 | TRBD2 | TGTGCCAGCAGTGTGAGAAGCGGGGGGGACAATGAGCAGTTCTTC | CASSVRSGGDNEQFF
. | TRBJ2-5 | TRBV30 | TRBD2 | TGTGCCTGGAGTCCCGTCCTTAGCGGGGGAGAGACCCAGTACTTC | CAWSPVLSGGETQYF
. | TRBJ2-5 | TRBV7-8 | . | TGTGCCAGCAGCTTAGCCCGGCTTAAAGAGACCCAGTACTTC | CASSLARLKETQYF
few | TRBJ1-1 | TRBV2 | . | TGTGCCAGCAGCAACTTGGGGGAAGCTTTCTTT | CASSNLGEAFF
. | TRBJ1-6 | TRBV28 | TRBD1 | TGTGCCAGCAGTTTATTACGACAGGGCGGACCCCTCCACTTT | CASSLLRQGGPLHF
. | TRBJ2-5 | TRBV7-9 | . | TGTGCCAGCAGCATGAGGACTAGACAGGTGGGAGAGACCCAGTACTTC | CASSMRTRQVGETQYF
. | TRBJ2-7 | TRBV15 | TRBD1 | TGTGCCACCAGCAGAGGAGCGGGACAGGGGAACTACGAGCAGTACTTC | CATSRGAGQGNYEQYF
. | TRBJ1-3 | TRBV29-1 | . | TGCAGCCCTAGGGACCGAACCTCTGGAAACACCATATATTTT | CSPRDRTSGNTIYF
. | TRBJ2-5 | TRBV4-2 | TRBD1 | TGTGCCAGCAGCCAACAGGATTACAGGGGGCAAGAGACCCAGTACTTC | CASSQQDYRGQETQYF
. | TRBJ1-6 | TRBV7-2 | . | TGTGCCAGCAGCTTAGCGAGGGAGGGCTCACCCCTCCACTTT | CASSLAREGSPLHF
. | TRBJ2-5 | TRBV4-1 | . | TGCGCCAGCAGCCAGGGTCTACAGGGTGGACGAAAGACCCAGTACTTC | CASSQGLQGGRKTQYF
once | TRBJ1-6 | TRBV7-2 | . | TGTGCCAGCAGCTTAGCCCGGGGCGGACGGACCCCGTCCCTCCACTTT | CASSLARGGRTPSLHF
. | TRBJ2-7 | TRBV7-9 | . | TGTGCCAGCAGCTTTGGGTCCAGGGGCCTTTACGAGCAGTACTTC | CASSFGSRGLYEQYF
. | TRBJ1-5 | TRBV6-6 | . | TGTGCCAGCAGAGGGGCTGAGGGCAATCAGCCCCAGCATTTT | CASRGAEGNQPQHF
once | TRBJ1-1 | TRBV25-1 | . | TGTGCCAGCAGTCTGGGGGGCCGGACTGAAGCTTTCTTT | CASSLGGRTEAFF
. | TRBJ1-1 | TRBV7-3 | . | TGTGCCAGCAGTCAGATCCATCTTAACGGGATGAACACTGAAGCTTTCTTT | CASSQIHLNGMNTEAFF
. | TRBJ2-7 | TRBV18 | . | TGTGCCAGCTCACCACCTGTTCTGTCCGAGCAGTACTTC | CASSPPVLSEQYF
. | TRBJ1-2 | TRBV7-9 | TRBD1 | TGTGCCAGCAGTTCCGGGACAGGGTTGGCCTATGGCTACACCTTC | CASSSGTGLAYGYTF
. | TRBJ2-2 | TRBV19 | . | TGTGCCAGTAAGGACGGACTCCTGAACACCGGGGAGCTGTTTTTT | CASKDGLLNTGELFF
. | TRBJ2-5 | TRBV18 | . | TGTGCCAGCTCACTCAACAAAGGGGCAAAAGAGACCCAGTACTTC | CASSLNKGAKETQYF
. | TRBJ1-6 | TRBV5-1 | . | TGCGCCAGCAGTCCTACAGTACCTAATTCACCCCTCCACTTT | CASSPTVPNSPLHF
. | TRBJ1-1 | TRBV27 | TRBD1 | TGTGCCAGTATGACAGGGTTGAACACTGAAGCTTTCTTT | CASMTGLNTEAFF
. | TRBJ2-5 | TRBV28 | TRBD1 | TGTGCCAGCAGCCACCCCGGCCGGACAGGGTTGGGCGAGACCCAGTACTTC | CASSHPGRTGLGETQYF
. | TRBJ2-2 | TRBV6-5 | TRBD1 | TGTGCCACCAGGACCCAGGGGGCGAGCACCGGGGAGCTGTTTTTT | CATRTQGASTGELFF
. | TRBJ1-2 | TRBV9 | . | TGTGCCAGCAGGGGGAACGGCTACACCTTC | CASRGNGYTF
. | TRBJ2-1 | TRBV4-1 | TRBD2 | TGCGCCAGCAGCAGGCTCGGACTAGCGGGAGAGATCGATGAGCAGTTCTTC | CASSRLGLAGEIDEQFF
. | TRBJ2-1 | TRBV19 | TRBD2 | TGTGCCAGTAGTAGCCACACTAGCGTGAATGAGCAGTTCTTC | CASSSHTSVNEQFF
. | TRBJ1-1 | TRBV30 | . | TGTGCCTGGAGTGTAAATCTGAACACTGAAGCTTTCTTT | CAWSVNLNTEAFF
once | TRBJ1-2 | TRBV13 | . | TGTGCCAGCAGCTTAGGCGGGGGGGATGGCTACACCTTC | CASSLGGGDGYTF
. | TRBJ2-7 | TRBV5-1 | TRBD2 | TGCGCCAGCAGCTTGGTCCCGAGGACTAGCGGGGGGCCCTTACAGTACGAGCAGTACTTC | CASSLVPRTSGGPLQYEQYF
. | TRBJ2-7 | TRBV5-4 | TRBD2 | TGTGCCAGCAGCACAGGGACTAGCGGATACGAGCAGTACTTC | CASSTGTSGYEQYF
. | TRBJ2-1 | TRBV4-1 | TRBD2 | TGCGCCAGCAGCCAAGAGCGACTAGCGGGGGTCAATGAGCAGTTCTTC | CASSQERLAGVNEQFF
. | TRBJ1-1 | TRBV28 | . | TGTGCCAGCAGCTCCGGACAGCGTGAAGCTTTCTTT | CASSSGQREAFF
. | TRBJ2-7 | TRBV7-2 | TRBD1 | TGTGCCAGCAGCTTATCCCGGGACAGGGGCTACGAGCAGTACTTC | CASSLSRDRGYEQYF
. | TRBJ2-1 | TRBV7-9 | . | TGTGCCAGCCGGGAGACAGACAATGAGCAGTTCTTC | CASRETDNEQFF
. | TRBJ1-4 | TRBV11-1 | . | TGTGCCAGCAGCCCCGGAGGGCGGACTAATGAAAAACTGTTTTTT | CASSPGGRTNEKLFF
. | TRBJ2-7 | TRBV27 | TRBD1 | TGTGCCAGCAGTTATTACAGGGGATCTTTGGAGCAGTACTTC | CASSYYRGSLEQYF
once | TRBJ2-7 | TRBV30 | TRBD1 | TGTGCCTGGAAAAAACGACAGGGGGAATCTTACGAGCAGTACTTC | CAWKKRQGESYEQYF
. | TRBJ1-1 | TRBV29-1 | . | TGCAGCGGGTCGTTGAACACTGAAGCTTTCTTT | CSGSLNTEAFF
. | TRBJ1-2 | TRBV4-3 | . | TGCGCCAGCAGCCAAGATAGCCGACAGGCCTATGGCTACACCTTC | CASSQDSRQAYGYTF
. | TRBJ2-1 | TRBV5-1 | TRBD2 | TGCGCCAGCAGAGGGACTAGCGGGAATGACTACAATGAGCAGTTCTTC | CASRGTSGNDYNEQFF
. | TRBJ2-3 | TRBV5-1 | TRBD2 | TGCGCCAGCAGCTTGTCTAGCGGGAGTAAAGATACGCAGTATTTT | CASSLSSGSKDTQYF
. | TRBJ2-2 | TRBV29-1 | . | TGCAGCGTTGCGGACCCGGCGGGCACCGGGGAGCTGTTTTTT | CSVADPAGTGELFF
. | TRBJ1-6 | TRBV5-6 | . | TGTGCCAGCAGCCCAACACGGAGGTGGGAACCCCTCCACTTT | CASSPTRRWEPLHF
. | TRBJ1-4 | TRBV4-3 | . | TGCGCCAGCAGCCAAGAATATGGTTCCGTAGCAACTAATGAAAAACTGTTTTTT | CASSQEYGSVATNEKLFF
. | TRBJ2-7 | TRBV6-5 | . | TGTGCCAGCAGCCCTCTCGTTCGGGGTCCATACGAGCAGTACTTC | CASSPLVRGPYEQYF
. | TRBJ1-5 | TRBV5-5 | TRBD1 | TGTGCCAGCAGCTCGGGACAGGGTATGATTAGCAATCAGCCCCAGCATTTT | CASSSGQGMISNQPQHF
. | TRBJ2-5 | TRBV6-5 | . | TGTGCCAGCAGCGGCGTCAAGACCCAGTACTTC | CASSGVKTQYF
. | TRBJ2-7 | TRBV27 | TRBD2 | TGTGCCAGCACCAGTAGCGGGTCCTACGAGCAGTACTTC | CASTSSGSYEQYF
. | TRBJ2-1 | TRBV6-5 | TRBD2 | TGTGCCAGCAGCGATAGCGGGAGGCTCTTTGAGCAGTTCTTC | CASSDSGRLFEQFF
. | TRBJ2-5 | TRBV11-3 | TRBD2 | TGTGCCAGCAGCGGGACTAGCTTTGAGACCCAGTACTTC | CASSGTSFETQYF